This T cell receptor (beta chain) was retrieved from a study of human T cells and chemical hapten exposure. As to time point: patch test 2, 6 weeks after DPC sensitization. Treatment specified: therapeutic diphenylcyclopropenone sensitization with weekly scalp DPC. This clonotype was observed a few times. Using its own MiXCR run on the RACE reads, TCRdb lists one record per CDR3 protein. The table records approximately 92,000 distinct CDR3 sequences, over 10% of them present only once. Germline V lookup: CDR1 LGHNA, CDR2 YSLEER. The ends lost 2 bases at V and 11 bases at J; junction bases unmatched: 24. There are 19 residues in the CDR3.

This receptor was identified in a middle-aged woman with alopecia areata. Some clones in this sample may be carry-over from other donors' samples. V gene TRBV4-3 combines with J gene TRBJ1-1; 9 bases are a match to TRBD1. This specimen was whole blood, taken in connection with sensitization to the hapten diphenylcyclopropenone (DPC). In nucleotides, the CDR3 is TGCGCCAGCAGCCAACAGTTTCTACAGGGGGCTGGAGCCCTAATCGGGGCTTTCTTT. It codes for CASSQQFLQGAGALIGAFF.